The 18 T cell receptor beta chains below were found in one sample sequenced in a study of T cells in Graves' hyperthyroidism and ophthalmopathy. Amplified TCR beta CDR3 regions came from RNA transcripts. Carried out on the TCR CDR3, a first-round RT-PCR used the HTBI primer set. MiXCR, applied by TCRdb to the multiplex PCR reads, yields one record per CDR3 protein. The sample lists 390,000 or so distinct CDR3 sequences, approximately 14% occurring once. The sequencing sample was made of blood. The receptors stem from a man between 18 and 29 years old with Graves' ophthalmopathy.

This clonotype was detected ten times or more. The chain employs TRBV6-1 and TRBJ2-1, with 11 bases aligning to TRBD2. Unmatched junction bases numbered 1, after V lost 0 bases and J lost 6 bases. CDR3 length equals 15 residues. Germline V gene sequence: CDR1 MNHNS, CDR2 SASEGT. This chain's CDR3 is CASSEASGGANEQFF. The CDR3 DNA is TGTGCCAGCAGTGAAGCTAGCGGGGGGGCCAATGAGCAGTTCTTC.

This clonotype was detected many times. CDR3 sequence reads: CASSLVLGGDTQYF. In DNA, the CDR3 is TGTGCCAGCAGCTTAGTGCTGGGAGGAGATACGCAGTATTTT. J is TRBJ2-3 and V is TRBV7-9, with D perhaps matching TRBD2 (6 bases). The CDR3 has 14 residues. CDR1 is SEHNR and CDR2 is FQNEAQ in the germline V gene (reference sequence). Trimming shortened V by 1 base and J by 5 bases, and 10 bases separated the two germline ends.

This clonotype was observed at least ten times. The V and J genes are TRBV2 and TRBJ1-5; D ambiguous. The CDR3 is 15 residues long. The germline CDR1 and CDR2 sequences are SNHLY and FYNNEI. Trimming stripped 2 bases from V and 7 bases from J, with 15 bases between. The CDR3: CASSESEASRQPQHF. The CDR3 DNA is TGTGCCAGCAGTGAAAGTGAGGCATCGAGGCAGCCCCAGCATTTT.

This clonotype has at least ten counts. V usage is TRBV27 and J usage is TRBJ2-2; 10 positions match TRBD2. The germline gives CDR1 MNHEY, CDR2 SMNVEV (reference sequence). J gave up 1 base and V 0 bases, and 2 bases lay outside the gene matches. The CDR3 has 17 amino acids. The CDR3 loop reads CASSLSIAGGNTGELFF. The CDR3 coding sequence is TGTGCCAGCAGTTTATCCATAGCGGGAGGGAACACCGGGGAGCTGTTTTTT.

There are many counts of this clonotype. The rearrangement uses TRBV2 and TRBJ2-3; weak D call: TRBD2 (5 bases). The CDR3 loop spans 13 amino acids. The V and J ends lost 4 bases and 8 bases respectively, with 13 bases between them. Germline CDR1 and CDR2: SNHLY and FYNNEI. The CDR3 sequence is CASSVNQEGTQYF. CDR3 nucleotide sequence: TGTGCCAGCAGTGTAAACCAAGAGGGTACGCAGTATTTT.

This clonotype has at least ten counts. CDR3 sequence (DNA): TGTGCCAGCAGGGGACGGTTAGAAGCTTTCTTT. Protein product: CASRGRLEAFF. The V and J genes are TRBV3-1 and TRBJ1-1; tentatively, D is TRBD1 (5 bases). CDR3 size: 11 residues. Trimming stripped 6 bases from V and 8 bases from J, with 10 bases between. The germline V gene encodes CDR1 LGHDT and CDR2 YNNKEL (reference sequence).

The V and J genes are TRBV20-1 and TRBJ2-7; 10 bases map to TRBD2. Germline assignment: CDR1 DFQATT and CDR2 SNEGSKA (reference sequence). The trim removed 4 bases at V and 6 bases at J, leaving 12 bases unmatched. CDR3 length: 15 residues. CDR3 nucleotide sequence: TGCAGTGCTAATCGGGGTACTAGCGGGACCCCCGAGCAGTACTTC. This encodes CSANRGTSGTPEQYF.

About this clonotype itself: A much larger clone lies one base from this, so it may be a read error. The V gene is TRBV10-3, the J gene TRBJ1-5; TRBD1 is a possible D gene (5 bases). CDR1 is ENHRY and CDR2 is SYGVKD in the germline V gene. The CDR3 covers 18 residues. The CDR3 DNA follows: TGTGCCATCAGTGAGGTGTGGAGGGGATCTTATAGCAATCGGCCCCAGCATTTT. As protein: CAISEVWRGSYSNRPQHF.

The sample holds a few counts of this clonotype. V usage is TRBV13 and J usage is TRBJ2-6; D is ambiguous. From germline, CDR1 is PRHDT and CDR2 FYEKMQ (reference sequence). The V and J ends lost 3 bases and 4 bases respectively, with 10 bases between them. The CDR3 extends over 15 amino acids. The CDR3 spells CASSFRGSGANVLTF. The CDR3 DNA follows: TGTGCCAGCAGCTTTCGCGGATCAGGGGCCAACGTCCTGACTTTC.

The rearrangement joins TRBV11-3 to TRBJ1-6; weak D call: TRBD1 (6 bases). V dropped 5 bases and J dropped 10 bases, with 24 bases sitting between them. Per the germline V gene, CDR1 is SGHNT and CDR2 is YENEEA. The CDR3 loop spans 17 amino acids. The CDR3 region has the DNA TGTGCCAGCAGCCCCCGGGGGCGCGGGGCAGACAGGTCACCCCTCCACTTT. Residues: CASSPRGRGADRSPLHF.

CDR3 coding DNA: TGTGCCAGCAGCTTAGAATGGGACAGGGGCTATGGCTACACCTTC. It yields the protein CASSLEWDRGYGYTF. The V gene is TRBV7-9, the J gene TRBJ1-2; 10 positions match TRBD1. The germline gives CDR1 SEHNR, CDR2 FQNEAQ (reference sequence). The CDR3 length is 15 residues. V lost 1 base, J lost 4 bases, and 3 bases stayed unmatched.

The chain has TRBV7-2 and TRBJ2-7; a weak D match, TRBD1 (5 bases). The CDR3 loop spans 12 amino acids. V was pared by 5 bases and J by 4 bases, with 9 bases between. Looked up from germline, CDR1 is SGHTA and CDR2 is FQGNSA. Here the CDR3 reads CTSSPRGYEQYF. The CDR3 bases are TGTACCAGCAGCCCAAGGGGTTACGAGCAGTACTTC. Using reference TRBV7-2 and TRBJ2-7 for the parts outside the CDR3, the full variable domain is GAGVSQSPSNKVTEKGKDVELRCDPISGHTALYWYRQSLGQGLEFLIYFQGNSAPDKSGLPSDRFSAERTGGSVSTLTIQRTQQEDSAVYLCTSSPRGYEQYFGPGTRLTVT.

This clonotype was detected many times. The chain employs TRBV10-1 and TRBJ2-1, with D unresolved. Germline values: CDR1 WNHNN, CDR2 SYGVQD (reference sequence). The CDR3 length is 14 residues. V gave up 3 bases and J gave up 10 bases, with 16 bases separating them. CDR3 coding DNA: TGCGCCAGCAGTGACACCATGGGTGGGGAAGAGCAGTTCTTC. It translates to CASSDTMGGEEQFF.

The CDR3 DNA is TGTGCCAGCAGCCAAGGGACTAGCCGTAGCACAGATACGCAGTATTTT. Its translation: CASSQGTSRSTDTQYF. The J gene is TRBJ2-3, the V gene TRBV4-2; 8 nucleotides agree with TRBD2. Trimming at V came to 1 base and at J to 0 bases, leaving 3 bases not matched to a gene. Germline values: CDR1 LGHNA, CDR2 YNFKEQ. The CDR3 totals 16 residues.

This clonotype turned up a few times. This may be a read error, as it is one base from a much larger clone. The rearrangement uses TRBV27 and TRBJ1-4, with TRBD1 matching 8 bases. The CDR3 loop spans 14 amino acids. CDR1 MNHEY and CDR2 SMNVEV come from the germline V gene (reference sequence). The CDR3 sequence is CANSKQGENEKLFF. In nucleotides, the CDR3 is TGTGCCAACAGTAAACAGGGGGAAAATGAAAAACTGTTTTTT.

There are many counts of this clonotype. The chain links TRBV2 to TRBJ1-1, with TRBD1 matching 7 bases. In germline, CDR1 is SNHLY, CDR2 FYNNEI. The CDR3 totals 12 residues. The ends lost 7 bases at V and 11 bases at J; junction bases unmatched: 10. CDR3 DNA: TGTGCCAGCATCAATGGACAGGCAGGGGCTTTCTTT. This gives the protein CASINGQAGAFF.

This clonotype appeared many times. The CDR3 DNA is TGTGCCAGCAGCGACATCAGGTGGAGCACAGATACGCAGTATTTT. Its translation: CASSDIRWSTDTQYF. The V gene is TRBV9, the J gene TRBJ2-3; D remains ambiguous. The germline gives CDR1 SGDLS, CDR2 YYNGEE. V lost 3 bases, J lost 0 bases, and 11 bases lay in between. CDR3 length: 15 residues.

Many counts were recorded for this clonotype. The chain joins TRBV20-1 to TRBJ1-2, with D possibly TRBD1 on 6 matching bases. The CDR3 totals 15 residues. Trimming pared 0 bases from V and 4 bases from J, leaving 15 bases between. Germline CDR1 DFQATT, CDR2 SNEGSKA (reference sequence). The CDR3 sequence is CSARESGDRLYGYTF. CDR3 bases: TGCAGTGCTAGAGAATCCGGCGACAGGCTCTATGGCTACACCTTC.